Sequencing of this T cell receptor (beta chain) was carried out in a study of blood T cell repertoires in COVID-19. Original processing notes: Amplification of reference gene primers provided the estimated nucleated cell counts. The protocol was immunoSEQ multiplex PCR, while the TCRdb copy is restricted to in-frame clones and leaves out a portion. That table supplies the V and J calls and clone size; D and trimming were determined from the DNA. The table includes 250,000 to 350,000 clones, more than 85% detected once. Material: peripheral blood. The sequence was obtained from a woman in her twenties or thirties with COVID-19, enrolled during active disease.

The chain's CDR3 is CTSSHVVLRVYQPQHF. The DNA for the CDR3 is TGCACCAGCAGCCATGTCGTCCTCCGGGTCTATCAGCCCCAGCATTTT. The V gene is TRBV1, the J gene TRBJ1-5. TRBV1 is termed a pseudogene. The CDR3 is made up of 16 amino acids.